This T cell receptor beta chain was found in a study of CD8+CD57+ T cells in acquired aplastic anemia. Background on the study: The average for DNA from sorted CD4+ and CD8+ cells was around 3.4 ug. Overall study findings and caveats: Significance was not reached for CD8+ Simpson's diversity between patients and controls. Overlapping CD8+ CDR3 repertoires of patients and controls contained under 35 shared sequences.

Looked up from germline, CDR1 is SNHLY and CDR2 is FYNNEI. The J segment lost 2 bases and the V segment lost 5 bases, leaving 6 bases of the junction unmatched. The CDR3 has 14 amino acids. CDR3 and TCR beta VDJ profiling relied on genomic DNA as the template. A single record per CDR3 protein comes from TCRdb applying MiXCR to the reads. The table has approximately 300,000 distinct CDR3 sequences, 45% to 65% seen once. This clonotype has at least ten counts. Its antigen is as yet unknown. Sequencing was done on patients that had shown CD8+CD57+ cell expansion by flow cytometry. Untreated patients provided the blood samples, with no therapy given before sampling.

The specimen was sorted CD4+, CD8+, or CD8+CD57+ T cells (not recorded which) from PBMCs. The source of this sequence is a human donor with aplastic anemia. The V gene is TRBV2, the J gene TRBJ2-7, with 7 bases identical to TRBD1. The CDR3 DNA reads as TGTGCCAGCAGTAGGGGACAGCCTCCCTACGAGCAGTACTTC. Translated, it gives CASSRGQPPYEQYF.